The entry below describes one TCR beta chain. Its antigen is as yet unknown. Just one base apart from a much larger clone, this may be a read error. This entry is derived from a study of blood T cells in healthy people across ages. Points from the study as a whole: TCR beta diversity per million T cells fell roughly linearly with age.

Russia was home to the donors, healthy Caucasian individuals aged roughly 6 to 90. Extraction yielded at least 6 micrograms of total RNA per sample. For the second PCR, which ran for roughly 7 to 11 cycles, a sample-barcoded 5' primer and a J-beta primer mix were used. Using its own MiXCR run on the 5' RACE reads, TCRdb lists one record per CDR3 protein. The data contain approximately 360,000 distinct CDR3 sequences, about half of them singletons. Trimming removed 1 base at V and 2 bases at J, with 6 bases between. The V gene's germline CDR1 is SGHDN and CDR2 FVKESK. This CDR3 comprises 13 residues. The chain employs TRBV14 and TRBJ2-7; no reliable D call. Sequencing was carried out using blood. This receptor was taken from a man in his 60s in good health. DNA for the CDR3: TGTGCCAGCAGCCAAGTGGCACCCTACGAGCAGTACTTC. It yields the protein CASSQVAPYEQYF. Full variable domain (rest looked up from reference TRBV14 and TRBJ2-7): EAGVTQFPSHSVIEKGQTVTLRCDPISGHDNLYWYRRVMGKEIKFLLHFVKESKQDESGMPNNRFLAERTGGTYSTLKVQPAELEDSGVYFCASSQVAPYEQYFGPGTRLTVT.